These 26 T cell receptor beta chains were sequenced from one sample in a study of blood T cell repertoires in COVID-19. TCRdb keeps only in-frame clones here, not all; method: immunoSEQ multiplex PCR. The sample holds about 270,000 clones, around 92% seen once. Source material: PBMCs or T cells enriched from blood (not recorded which). The source is a woman in her sixties or seventies who had recovered from COVID-19.

This clone is a singleton in its sample. This chain connects TRBV7-6 to TRBJ2-1; 11 bases align to TRBD2. The germline V gene has CDR1 SGHVS and CDR2 FNYEAQ. Unmatched junction bases numbered 15, after V lost 5 bases and J lost 0 bases. The CDR3 covers 20 residues. Here the CDR3 reads CASSGTTETSGARSYNEQFF. CDR3 DNA: TGTGCCAGCAGCGGTACGACAGAGACTAGCGGGGCACGCTCCTACAATGAGCAGTTCTTC.

This chain connects TRBV7-8 to TRBJ2-7, with D possibly matching TRBD2 (5 bases). From germline, CDR1 is SGHVS and CDR2 FQNEAQ. V lost 3 bases, J lost 5 bases, and 17 bases lay in between. The CDR3 has 15 residues. In DNA, the CDR3 is TGTGCCAGCAGCTTGTGGGTGGGCGGGCAGAACGAGCAGTACTTC. Its translation: CASSLWVGGQNEQYF.

The chain links TRBV11-3 to TRBJ2-7; weak D call: TRBD1 (6 bases). Germline CDR1 and CDR2: SGHNT and YENEEA. V was cut by 5 bases and J by 6 bases, with 14 bases left in between. This CDR3 region has 13 residues. CDR3 sequence: CASSEQGRGEQYF. The DNA for the CDR3 is TGTGCCAGCAGCGAACAGGGCCGGGGCGAGCAGTACTTC.

The rearrangement links TRBV5-1 to TRBJ2-3, with TRBD2 matching over 12 bases. There are 17 residues in the CDR3. CDR1 is SGHRS and CDR2 is YFSETQ in the germline V gene. V shed 1 base and J 8 bases; nucleotides not matched to a gene: 11. CDR3 in DNA: TGCGCCAGCAGCTTGCTAGCGGGAGGGCCGGCTACCGGTACGCAGTATTTT. This translates into CASSLLAGGPATGTQYF.

This clone was detected only once. CDR3 region: CASRTELNSPLHF. Here the CDR3 DNA reads TGCGCCAGCAGGACAGAGCTTAATTCACCCCTCCACTTT. This chain links TRBV5-1 with TRBJ1-6; D possibly corresponds to TRBD1 (5 bases). This CDR3 comprises 13 residues. V lost 5 bases, J lost 6 bases, and 9 bases lay in between. Germline CDR1 and CDR2: SGHRS and YFSETQ. Full variable domain (outside the CDR3, taken from reference TRBV5-1 and TRBJ1-6): KAGVTQTPRYLIKTRGQQVTLSCSPISGHRSVSWYQQTPGQGLQFLFEYFSETQRNKGNFPGRFSGRQFSNSRSEMNVSTLELGDSALYLCASRTELNSPLHFGNGTRLTVT.

This clone was seen repeatedly, ten times or more. The V and J genes are TRBV2 and TRBJ1-1; tentative D call: TRBD1 (6 bases). Trimming took off 6 bases at V and 4 bases at J, with 9 bases between the two ends. The CDR3 consists of 12 residues. The germline CDR1 and CDR2 sequences are SNHLY and FYNNEI. This CDR3 reads CASRSTGTEAFF. The CDR3 coding sequence is TGTGCCAGCAGATCGACAGGCACTGAAGCTTTCTTT.

The sample holds a few counts of this clone. J is TRBJ1-5 and V is TRBV27, with 9 bases identical to TRBD1. The CDR3 has 12 amino acids. V dropped 10 bases and J dropped 5; count of bases not matched to a gene: 3. Germline V gene lookup returns CDR1 MNHEY and CDR2 SMNVEV (reference sequence). The CDR3: CATRTGDQPQHF. In nucleotides, the CDR3 is TGTGCCACCCGGACAGGGGATCAGCCCCAGCATTTT.

The chain uses TRBV28 and TRBJ1-1; TRBD1 is a possible D gene (6 bases). The CDR3 sequence is 12 residues long. Deletions cut 5 bases from V and 8 bases from J, with 12 bases between. Germline V gene sequence: CDR1 MDHEN, CDR2 SYDVKM. CDR3 protein: CASSKGQGEAFF. The CDR3 DNA follows: TGTGCCAGCAGTAAAGGTCAGGGGGAAGCTTTCTTT.

V usage is TRBV12-5 and J usage is TRBJ2-3; 8 bases align to TRBD2. V shed 0 bases, J shed 3 bases, and the junction held 2 bases outside the gene matches. The germline V gene has CDR1 LGHNT and CDR2 FRNRAP. CDR3 length: 15 amino acids. CDR3 region: CASGLVTSGTDTQYF. CDR3 DNA: TGTGCTAGTGGTTTGGTTACTAGCGGTACAGATACGCAGTATTTT. The variable domain in full, completed from reference TRBV12-5 and TRBJ2-3, reads DARVTQTPRHKVTEMGQEVTMRCQPILGHNTVFWYRQTMMQGLELLAYFRNRAPLDDSGMPKDRFSAEMPDATLATLKIQPSEPRDSAVYFCASGLVTSGTDTQYFGPGTRLTVL.

The rearrangement joins TRBV6-5 to TRBJ1-6; D is undetermined. This CDR3 spans 13 amino acids. Trimming shortened V by 3 bases and J by 8 bases, and 8 bases separated the two germline ends. Germline CDR1 reads MNHEY; CDR2 reads SVGAGI. CDR3 DNA: TGTGCCAGCAGTTATGGTCAGGATTCACCCCTCCACTTT. It encodes CASSYGQDSPLHF.

The rearrangement joins TRBV12-3 or TRBV12-4 to TRBJ1-2; 7 nucleotides align to TRBD1. Trimming took 11 bases from V and 5 from J; bases not matched to a gene: 2. This CDR3 has 10 amino acids. The CDR3 spells CASRGYGYTF. CDR3 coding DNA: TGTGCCTCCAGGGGGTATGGCTACACCTTC.

The CDR3 sequence is CASRAEHNEKLFF. In nucleotides, the CDR3 is TGTGCCAGCAGAGCGGAACATAATGAAAAACTGTTTTTT. The V and J genes are TRBV2 and TRBJ1-4; D gene uncertain. Germline CDR1 is SNHLY and CDR2 is FYNNEI. This CDR3 is 13 amino acids long. V shed 6 bases and J shed 4 bases, with 9 bases lying between them. The full variable domain, its missing parts supplied by reference TRBV2 and TRBJ1-4, is EPEVTQTPSHQVTQMGQEVILRCVPISNHLYFYWYRQILGQKVEFLVSFYNNEISEKSEIFDDQFSVERPDGSNFTLKIRSTKLEDSAMYFCASRAEHNEKLFFGSGTQLSVL.

V and J are TRBV19 and TRBJ1-5, with D possibly being TRBD1 (6 bases). Trimming removed 6 bases from V and 4 bases from J, with 13 bases in between. The germline gives CDR1 LNHDA, CDR2 SQIVND (reference sequence). CDR3 length: 14 amino acids. CDR3 in amino acids: CASREQGSNQPQHF. The CDR3, as DNA: TGTGCCAGTAGGGAGCAGGGGAGTAATCAGCCCCAGCATTTT.

This chain uses TRBV3-1 (or the pseudogene TRBV3-2) with TRBJ2-5; 7 bases match TRBD2. Germline CDR1 is LGHDT and CDR2 is YNNKEL (reference sequence). V dropped 5 bases and J dropped 5; count of bases not matched to a gene: 5. The CDR3 has 13 amino acids. The CDR3 sequence: CASSRTSFETQYF. CDR3 sequence (DNA): TGTGCCAGCAGCAGGACTAGTTTTGAGACCCAGTACTTC.

V is TRBV27 and J is TRBJ2-5; 8 bases are a match to TRBD1. Germline values: CDR1 MNHEY, CDR2 SMNVEV (reference sequence). V lost 6 bases to trimming and J lost 5 bases; unmatched junction nucleotides: 8. The CDR3 sequence is 14 residues long. CDR3 sequence: CASSRLQGDETQYF. The DNA of the CDR3 is TGTGCCAGCAGCCGCTTACAGGGGGACGAGACCCAGTACTTC.

The genes are TRBV9 and TRBJ2-7; TRBD2 agrees at 13 bases. Germline trimming cut 3 bases from V and 5 bases from J; bases unmatched to any gene: 5. The germline V gene has CDR1 SGDLS and CDR2 YYNGEE. The CDR3 runs 15 residues. This CDR3 reads CASSDGTSGNHEQYF. The CDR3 DNA is TGTGCCAGCAGCGACGGGACTAGCGGGAACCACGAGCAGTACTTC.

This clone has only one observation. The chain couples TRBV7-3 to TRBJ2-1; 12 bases align to TRBD2. V shed 5 bases and J 9 bases; nucleotides not matched to a gene: 5. The CDR3 runs 14 residues. CDR1 and CDR2 from the germline V gene are SGHTA and FQGTGA. For the CDR3, the DNA is TGTGCCAGCAGCAGACTAGCGGGAGAGGGTGAGCAGTTCTTC. It encodes CASSRLAGEGEQFF.

The CDR3 DNA follows: TGCGCCAGCAGTCAATTCGTTACAGGCACAGATACGCAGTATTTT. Its translation: CASSQFVTGTDTQYF. The chain joins TRBV23-1 to TRBJ2-3, with D unclear. TRBV23-1 is annotated as an ORF whose role is uncertain. The CDR3 has 15 residues. The germline V and J ends were trimmed by 1 base and 1 base, with 9 bases remaining between them.

V usage is TRBV24-1 and J usage is TRBJ2-5; 10 nucleotides line up with TRBD2. The CDR3 contains 16 residues. Germline V CDR1 and CDR2: KGHDR, SFDVKD. The V and J ends lost 4 bases and 5 bases, in that order; junction bases with no gene match: 9. The CDR3 loop is CATSEASGRGQETQYF. The DNA of the CDR3 is TGTGCCACCAGTGAGGCTAGCGGGAGAGGACAGGAGACCCAGTACTTC.

V is TRBV3-1 (or the pseudogene TRBV3-2) and J is TRBJ1-3; unclear D gene. Germline assignment: CDR1 LGHDT and CDR2 YNNKEL (reference sequence). V lost 4 bases and J 4 bases, leaving 8 bases between the germline ends. The CDR3 totals 13 residues. The CDR3 DNA reads TGTGCCAGCAGCCCCTCCGGGGGAAACACCATATATTTT. Translation gives CASSPSGGNTIYF.

This clone was seen only a few times. This sequence joins TRBV6-5 and TRBJ1-5; D is undetermined. This CDR3 spans 12 amino acids. Germline V gives CDR1 MNHEY, CDR2 SVGAGI. Trimming stripped 8 bases from V and 2 bases from J, with 7 bases between. The CDR3 nucleotides read TGTGCCAGCGGGCAGGGCAATCAGCCCCAGCATTTT. This codes for CASGQGNQPQHF.

The chain combines TRBV11-1 with TRBJ1-1, with 10 bases that match TRBD1. There are 13 residues in the CDR3. The ends lost 5 bases at V and 10 bases at J; junction bases unmatched: 7. The germline CDR1 and CDR2 sequences are SGHAT and FQDESV (reference sequence). DNA of the CDR3: TGTGCCAGCAGCCAACGGGACAGGGGAACAGCTTTCTTT. This translates into CASSQRDRGTAFF. Combining the CDR3 with reference TRBV11-1 and TRBJ1-1 gives the whole variable domain EAEVAQSPRYKITEKSQAVAFWCDPISGHATLYWYRQILGQGPELLVQFQDESVVDDSQLPKDRFSAERLKGVDSTLKIQPAELGDSAMYLCASSQRDRGTAFFGQGTRLTVV.

The rearrangement uses TRBV29-1 and TRBJ2-7, with 7 bases matching TRBD2. Germline-derived CDR1 and CDR2 are SQVTM and ANQGSEA. Trimming cost V 3 bases and J 5 bases; bases outside gene matches: 7. The CDR3 sequence is 13 residues long. The chain's CDR3 is CSVDVWEGNEQYF. CDR3 bases: TGCAGCGTTGATGTTTGGGAGGGTAACGAGCAGTACTTC.

The J gene is TRBJ2-5, the V gene TRBV19, with a possible D match to TRBD1 (5 bases). V was shortened by 1 base and J by 3 bases, with 9 bases between the two germline ends. CDR1 and CDR2 (germline): LNHDA, SQIVND (reference sequence). This CDR3 spans 14 amino acids. The CDR3 DNA is TGTGCCAGTAGTATAGCTTTAGGGGAAGAGACCCAGTACTTC. Translating gives CASSIALGEETQYF.

This clone is a singleton in its sample. V is TRBV10-1 and J is TRBJ2-7; D remains unclear. Between the trimmed V and J ends, which lost 4 bases and 5 bases, there was a span of 9 bases. The germline V gene has CDR1 WNHNN and CDR2 SYGVQD (reference sequence). The CDR3 is made up of 12 amino acids. The CDR3 protein is CASSGSSNEQYF. In DNA form, the CDR3 reads TGCGCCAGCAGTGGGTCTTCCAACGAGCAGTACTTC.

This clone was counted once. The chain is built from TRBV6-5 and TRBJ2-5; D may be TRBD2 (6 bases). This CDR3 comprises 13 residues. The V gene lost 2 bases and the J gene lost 7 bases, with 11 bases spanning the gap. Germline V CDR1 and CDR2: MNHEY, SVGAGI. CDR3 coding DNA: TGTGCCAGCAGTTACAGGGTGGAGGGGACCCAGTACTTC. It encodes CASSYRVEGTQYF.